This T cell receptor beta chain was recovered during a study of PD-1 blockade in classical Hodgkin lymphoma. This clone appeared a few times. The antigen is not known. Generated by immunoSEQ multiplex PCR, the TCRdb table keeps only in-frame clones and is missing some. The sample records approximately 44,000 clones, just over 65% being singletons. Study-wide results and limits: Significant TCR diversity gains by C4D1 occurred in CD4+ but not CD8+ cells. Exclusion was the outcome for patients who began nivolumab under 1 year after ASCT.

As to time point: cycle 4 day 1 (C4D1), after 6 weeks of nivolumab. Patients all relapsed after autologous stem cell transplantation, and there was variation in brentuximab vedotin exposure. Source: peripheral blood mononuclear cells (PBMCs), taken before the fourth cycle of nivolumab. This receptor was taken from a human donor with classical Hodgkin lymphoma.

CDR3 sequence reads: CASSRTSGGVYNEQFF. The CDR3, as DNA: TGTGCCAGCAGCCGGACTAGCGGGGGGGTCTACAATGAGCAGTTCTTC. This chain joins TRBV6-6 and TRBJ2-1; 15 bases align to TRBD2. Unmatched junction bases numbered 3, after V lost 6 bases and J lost 3 bases. This CDR3 contains 16 residues. CDR1 is MNHNY, CDR2 SVGAGI, per germline (reference sequence).